The 18 T cell receptor beta chains listed next were all sequenced from one sample in a study of identical twins. TCRdb itself ran the 5' RACE reads through MiXCR, one entry per CDR3 protein. The data show 520,000 or so distinct CDR3 sequences, with roughly a fifth seen just once and around 0.9% held by the top ten. This sample also belongs to another study, concerning T cells expressing NK-cell markers.

Sequencing used CD4+ T cells sorted from blood. The receptors originated from a young woman in good health.

This clonotype was detected many times. The V gene is TRBV3-1, the J gene TRBJ2-7; D remains unclear. Germline assignment: CDR1 LGHDT and CDR2 YNNKEL (reference sequence). V was trimmed by 5 bases and J by 6 bases, leaving 8 bases between them. There are 11 residues in the CDR3. In DNA form, the CDR3 reads TGTGCCAGCAGCACCCGGAGCGAGCAGTACTTC. This sequence encodes CASSTRSEQYF.

By proportion, this clonotype is medium-sized (0.01 to 0.1%). The V gene is TRBV12-3 or TRBV12-4, the J gene TRBJ2-7; perhaps D is TRBD1 or TRBD2 (5 bases each). The CDR3 contains 14 residues. V was pared by 6 bases and J by 11 bases, with 23 bases between. Here the CDR3 DNA reads TGTGCCAGCAGGCCCGGGACGGATCAACCCCGGGAGTACTTC. Encoded protein: CASRPGTDQPREYF.

This clonotype was observed a handful of times. This chain uses TRBV27 with TRBJ2-2, with a possible D match to TRBD1 (5 bases). Germline assignment: CDR1 MNHEY and CDR2 SMNVEV (reference sequence). The CDR3 is 13 amino acids. The V end was cut by 0 bases, the J end by 9 bases, with 8 bases between. CDR3 region: CASSLSGAWELFF. The CDR3 DNA reads as TGTGCCAGCAGTTTATCAGGGGCCTGGGAGCTGTTTTTT.

This clonotype was counted a few times. The chain uses TRBV27 and TRBJ2-1; D is possibly TRBD1 or TRBD2 (5 bases each). CDR1 and CDR2 (germline): MNHEY, SMNVEV (reference sequence). CDR3 length: 12 amino acids. The V gene lost 5 bases and the J gene lost 13 bases, with 15 bases spanning the gap. The CDR3 loop reads CASSRGGSPQFF. The CDR3 region has the DNA TGTGCCAGCAGTAGGGGCGGGTCGCCTCAGTTCTTC.

The rearrangement links TRBV3-1 to TRBJ2-7; D is ambiguous. The length of the CDR3 is 14 residues. Trimming pared 3 bases from V and 6 bases from J, leaving 15 bases between. CDR1 and CDR2 (germline): LGHDT, YNNKEL (reference sequence). The CDR3 DNA reads as TGTGCCAGCAGCCAGCCCGAGCGACTCTTCGAGCAGTACTTC. It encodes CASSQPERLFEQYF.

In its sample, this clonotype was seen a few times. DNA for the CDR3: TGTGCCAGCTCACCAGGGACACCCTCCTACGAGCAGTACTTC. As protein: CASSPGTPSYEQYF. The chain links TRBV18 to TRBJ2-7; tentative D call: TRBD1 (6 bases). Germline CDR1 and CDR2: KGHSH and LQKENI. The CDR3 is 14 amino acids. The ends were cut back, 2 bases at V and 0 bases at J, with 8 bases in the middle. Full variable domain (rest looked up from reference TRBV18 and TRBJ2-7): NAGVMQNPRHLVRRRGQEARLRCSPMKGHSHVYWYRQLPEEGLKFMVYLQKENIIDESGMPKERFSAEFPKEGPSILRIQQVVRGDSAAYFCASSPGTPSYEQYFGPGTRLTVT.

This clonotype was counted between two and nine times. V and J are TRBV5-1 and TRBJ2-7; no definite D call. Trimming took 0 bases from V and 3 from J, leaving 13 bases between them. CDR1 is SGHRS, CDR2 YFSETQ, per germline. The CDR3 has 15 residues. This CDR3 reads CASSLGLVANYEQYF. In DNA, the CDR3 is TGCGCCAGCAGCTTGGGGTTGGTCGCAAACTACGAGCAGTACTTC.

In this sample, this clonotype turned up many times. CDR3 region: CASSPGLAVTDTQYF. In DNA form, the CDR3 reads TGTGCCAGCAGCCCGGGACTAGCGGTCACAGATACGCAGTATTTT. This chain links TRBV5-6 with TRBJ2-3; TRBD2 matches at 11 bases. The CDR3 loop spans 15 amino acids. In germline, CDR1 is SGHDT, CDR2 YYEEEE. The V and J ends lost 4 bases and 2 bases, in that order; junction bases with no gene match: 3.

In its sample, this clonotype was seen many times. This chain links TRBV20-1 with TRBJ1-5, with 8 bases matching TRBD1. The CDR3 sequence is 12 residues long. Germline V gene data show CDR1 as DFQATT and CDR2 as SNEGSKA (reference sequence). The CDR3 coding sequence is TGCATCGTGGGACAGGGCAATCAGCCCCAGCATTTT. Amino acid sequence: CIVGQGNQPQHF.

The chain employs TRBV9 and TRBJ1-2, with D perhaps matching TRBD1 (5 bases). This CDR3 has 15 residues. The germline gives CDR1 SGDLS, CDR2 YYNGEE. Deletions cut 0 bases from V and 8 bases from J, with 17 bases between. The CDR3 DNA reads TGTGCCAGCAGCGTAGAGACAACAGGAGTCGGAGGCTACACCTTC. Protein product: CASSVETTGVGGYTF. Full variable domain (missing parts from reference TRBV9 and TRBJ1-2): DSGVTQTPKHLITATGQRVTLRCSPRSGDLSVYWYQQSLDQGLQFLIQYYNGEERAKGNILERFSAQQFPDLHSELNLSSLELGDSALYFCASSVETTGVGGYTFGSGTRLTVV.

This clonotype was observed a few times. V gene TRBV11-2 combines with J gene TRBJ1-2; D is possibly TRBD1 (5 bases). The CDR3 has 13 amino acids. Germline V CDR1 and CDR2: SGHAT, FQNNGV. The ends were cut back, 6 bases at V and 4 bases at J, with 12 bases in the middle. The CDR3 DNA reads TGTGCCAGCAGTTATCGACAGTCCTATGGCTACACCTTC. This translates into CASSYRQSYGYTF.

This clonotype was counted only a few times. The V call is TRBV27, the J call TRBJ1-2, with TRBD1 as a possible D gene (6 bases). Between the trimmed V and J ends, which lost 6 bases and 4 bases, there was a span of 12 bases. Germline-derived CDR1 and CDR2 are MNHEY and SMNVEV (reference sequence). CDR3 length equals 13 residues. The CDR3 is CASRDSQRYGYTF. CDR3 sequence (DNA): TGTGCCAGCAGGGACAGCCAACGCTATGGCTACACCTTC.

The chain employs TRBV12-3 or TRBV12-4 and TRBJ2-1; D is perhaps TRBD2 (6 bases). Trimming removed 2 bases from V and 6 bases from J, with 11 bases in between. This CDR3 is built from 14 residues. CDR3 in amino acids: CASSLFGGPNEQFF. The CDR3, as DNA: TGTGCCAGCAGTTTATTCGGGGGTCCCAATGAGCAGTTCTTC.

The table lists this clonotype with many counts. The chain employs TRBV7-2 and TRBJ2-3; 7 bases fit TRBD1. The CDR3 contains 16 residues. The germline gives CDR1 SGHTA, CDR2 FQGNSA. V lost 6 bases and J lost 6; bases outside the gene matches: 15. DNA of the CDR3: TGTGCCAGCAGGGTTCGGACAGGACCAGCGGCGGATACGCAGTATTTT. It encodes CASRVRTGPAADTQYF.

CDR3 sequence (DNA): TGCAGCGTTGAAGGCAGGGTGCGCCAAGAGACCCAGTACTTC. It yields the protein CSVEGRVRQETQYF. The chain uses TRBV29-1 and TRBJ2-5; maybe TRBD1 (5 bases). From germline, CDR1 is SQVTM and CDR2 ANQGSEA. The length of the CDR3 is 14 residues. The V and J ends lost 1 base and 1 base respectively, with 10 bases between them.

This clonotype was observed a few times. The V call is TRBV6-1, the J call TRBJ1-1; 7 nucleotides line up with TRBD1. The CDR3 sequence is 16 residues long. The V and J ends lost 6 bases and 1 base, in that order; junction bases with no gene match: 11. The germline gives CDR1 MNHNS, CDR2 SASEGT. The CDR3 DNA is TGTGCCAGCAGCCTTCGCCTTAGGGACAGGAACACTGAAGCTTTCTTT. Protein product: CASSLRLRDRNTEAFF.

The rearrangement links TRBV15 to TRBJ2-1, with TRBD2 identical over 9 bases. The germline gives CDR1 LNHNV, CDR2 YYDKDF (reference sequence). V shed 1 base and J 7 bases; nucleotides not matched to a gene: 11. The CDR3 is 17 residues long. CDR3: CATSRGPRAGGRNEQFF. CDR3 in DNA: TGTGCCACCAGCAGAGGGCCTAGGGCGGGAGGGAGGAATGAGCAGTTCTTC.

The chain is built from TRBV12-3 or TRBV12-4 and TRBJ2-1; 8 positions match TRBD2. The J segment lost 4 bases and the V segment lost 4 bases, leaving 9 bases of the junction unmatched. This CDR3 has 16 residues. CDR3 DNA sequence: TGTGCCAGCAGTTCGACGAGCGGGAGATTGTACAATGAGCAGTTCTTC. Protein: CASSSTSGRLYNEQFF.